The 15 T cell receptor beta chains reported below all come from one sample, sequenced in a study of T cell repertoires in cytomegalovirus infection. TCRdb re-called the reads with MiXCR, one entry per CDR3 protein. The data show roughly 500,000 distinct CDR3 sequences, 10% to 12% seen once. The source material was PBMCs. These receptors were obtained from a human donor in good health (CMV status not recorded). Some clones in this sample may be carry-over from other donors' samples.

Many counts were recorded for this clonotype. This sequence joins TRBV7-9 and TRBJ2-7; 9 nucleotides align to TRBD2. V was pared by 5 bases and J by 2 bases, with 10 bases of the junction left unmatched. In germline, CDR1 is SEHNR, CDR2 FQNEAQ (reference sequence). The CDR3 covers 16 residues. The CDR3 DNA reads TGTGCCAGCAGCCATTCCTTAGCGGGAGCGGCCTACGAGCAGTACTTC. It yields the protein CASSHSLAGAAYEQYF.

This clonotype was seen a handful of times. The chain has TRBV13 and TRBJ2-2; 7 bases map to TRBD1. J was trimmed by 0 bases and V by 3 bases; bases with no gene match: 7. This CDR3 region has 17 residues. Germline loops: CDR1 PRHDT, CDR2 FYEKMQ (reference sequence). CDR3 in DNA: TGTGCCAGCAGCTTGGGACAGTTCATCGCGAACACCGGGGAGCTGTTTTTT. Translating it yields CASSLGQFIANTGELFF.

This clonotype was recorded at least ten times. The genes are TRBV12-3 or TRBV12-4 and TRBJ1-2; 8 nucleotides agree with TRBD1. Germline trimming cut 4 bases from V and 4 bases from J; bases unmatched to any gene: 2. The CDR3 totals 13 residues. CDR3 amino acids: CASSSGQVYGYTF. CDR3 nucleotides: TGTGCCAGCAGTTCGGGACAGGTCTATGGCTACACCTTC.

Regarding this clonotype: The junction departs from germline at one end; a sequencing error may be responsible. The CDR3 sequence: CASSSLRAGSGF. CDR3 nucleotides: TGTGCCAGCAGTTCTCTCAGGGCAGGGTCTGGCTTC. The chain uses TRBV28 and TRBJ2-5, with D possibly being TRBD1 (5 bases). The CDR3 is 12 residues long. Germline V lookup: CDR1 MDHEN, CDR2 SYDVKM.

Regarding this clonotype: With a much larger clone just one base away, this may be a read error. CDR3 sequence: CASSWTSVIDTQYF. The CDR3 region has the DNA TGTGCCAGCAGCTGGACTAGCGTAATAGATACGCAGTATTTT. The chain employs TRBV28 and TRBJ2-3; the match to TRBD2 covers 9 bases. J lost 5 bases, V lost 6 bases, and 6 bases had no gene match. The CDR3 spans 14 residues. Germline loops: CDR1 MDHEN, CDR2 SYDVKM.

The V gene is TRBV28, the J gene TRBJ1-4; maybe TRBD1 (6 bases). This CDR3 spans 15 amino acids. Looked up from germline, CDR1 is MDHEN and CDR2 is SYDVKM. V was trimmed by 10 bases and J by 4 bases, leaving 19 bases between them. The DNA of the CDR3 is TGTGCCACAGGGGATGGGGGGAGTTATAATGAAAAACTGTTTTTT. It codes for CATGDGGSYNEKLFF.

This clonotype was recorded many times. The CDR3 bases are TGTGCCAGCAGCCCGGGGTCAGGCGCCTATGGCTACACCTTC. Its protein is CASSPGSGAYGYTF. The J gene is TRBJ1-2, the V gene TRBV7-6; no clear D. V was shortened by 5 bases and J by 4 bases, with 14 bases between the two germline ends. CDR1 and CDR2 (germline): SGHVS, FNYEAQ. The CDR3 length is 14 residues.

This clonotype has just a few counts. This chain links TRBV5-6 with TRBJ2-2; D tentatively reads TRBD1 or TRBD2 (5 bases each). The V end was cut by 2 bases, the J end by 1 base, with 9 bases between. Germline loops: CDR1 SGHDT, CDR2 YYEEEE. There are 15 residues in the CDR3. CDR3 in amino acids: CASSLGTENTGELFF. The CDR3 DNA follows: TGTGCCAGCAGCTTAGGGACCGAGAACACCGGGGAGCTGTTTTTT.

In this sample, this clonotype turned up many times. The chain links TRBV6-2 or TRBV6-3 to TRBJ2-2, with 7 bases aligning to TRBD2. V lost 6 bases and J lost 0; bases outside the gene matches: 4. Germline assignment: CDR1 MNHEY and CDR2 SVGEGT. This CDR3 has 15 residues. Here the CDR3 reads CASRGGLSNTGELFF. The CDR3 DNA is TGTGCCAGCAGGGGAGGGCTCTCGAACACCGGGGAGCTGTTTTTT.

This clonotype has at least ten counts. The V call is TRBV7-6, the J call TRBJ2-5; tentative D call: TRBD2 (6 bases). The CDR3 covers 14 residues. The V and J ends lost 1 base and 5 bases respectively, with 11 bases between them. Germline V gives CDR1 SGHVS, CDR2 FNYEAQ. CDR3 in DNA: TGTGCCAGCAGCTTAGAGCCGGGGGTGGAGACCCAGTACTTC. Amino acid sequence: CASSLEPGVETQYF.

This clonotype was seen many times. The chain links TRBV18 to TRBJ2-7; 8 positions match TRBD1. Germline CDR1 is KGHSH and CDR2 is LQKENI. CDR3 length: 14 amino acids. The V gene end was trimmed by 8 bases and the J gene end by 5 bases; junction bases not matched to a gene: 11. CDR3 residues: CASRTRAGGHEQYF. The CDR3 nucleotides are TGTGCCAGCCGCACTAGGGCAGGGGGCCACGAGCAGTACTTC.

The rearrangement uses TRBV28 and TRBJ1-1, with D possibly matching TRBD1 (5 bases). Deletions cut 5 bases from V and 1 base from J, with 11 bases between. Germline assignment: CDR1 MDHEN and CDR2 SYDVKM. The CDR3 has 14 amino acids. The CDR3 sequence is CASSILTGNTEAFF. Here the CDR3 DNA reads TGTGCCAGCAGTATCCTAACAGGGAACACTGAAGCTTTCTTT.

This clonotype was counted many times. This chain links TRBV2 with TRBJ1-1; D not resolved. V gave up 2 bases and J gave up 5 bases, with 15 bases separating them. Germline V gene sequence: CDR1 SNHLY, CDR2 FYNNEI. The length of the CDR3 is 15 residues. CDR3 nucleotides: TGTGCCAGCAGTGAAAGTGCGAGGGTAGGAACTGAAGCTTTCTTT. Encoded protein: CASSESARVGTEAFF.

The chain uses TRBV7-3 and TRBJ1-1; D is ambiguous. Germline-derived CDR1 and CDR2 are SGHTA and FQGTGA. Deletions cut 6 bases from V and 0 bases from J, with 8 bases between. The CDR3 totals 13 residues. CDR3 sequence (DNA): TGTGCCAGCAGACGAGACATGAACACTGAAGCTTTCTTT. The encoded protein is CASRRDMNTEAFF.

The table lists this clonotype with many counts. V usage is TRBV25-1 and J usage is TRBJ2-5; 8 bases align to TRBD2. Losses at the gene ends were 6 bases for V and 5 bases for J; bases not matched to a gene: 5. Germline V gives CDR1 MGHDK, CDR2 SYGVNS. This CDR3 region has 13 residues. Written as DNA, the CDR3 is TGTGCCAGCAGGGGGACTAGGGGGGAGACCCAGTACTTC. It yields the protein CASRGTRGETQYF.